This T cell receptor beta chain appears in the sequencing data of a study of OX40 agonist ivuxolimab in advanced cancers. Overall study context: Patients were dosed with the agonistic anti-OX40 (CD134) antibody ivuxolimab.

The method was immunoSEQ multiplex PCR; TCRdb's version includes in-frame clones alone and lacks a portion of them. Seen here are about 79,000 clones, roughly 94% observed once, and the top ten hold 9.5% to 10%. V gave up 3 bases and J gave up 3 bases; unmatched junction bases: 11. Per the germline V gene, CDR1 is MGHRA and CDR2 is YSYEKL. The length of the CDR3 is 17 residues. Blood got drawn at baseline, again on cycle 4 day 1, and then on cycle 7 day 1. Here the sequenced sample was CD4+ or CD8+ T cells sorted from blood, taken in a trial of the OX40 agonist ivuxolimab. The TCR comes from an adult with an advanced solid tumor such as melanoma, head and neck, liver or kidney cancer. V and J are TRBV4-1 and TRBJ2-3; TRBD2 aligns across 8 bases. The CDR3 loop is CASSHRLAGRATDTQYF. CDR3 bases: TGCGCCAGCAGCCATCGGTTAGCCGGGAGGGCGACAGATACGCAGTATTTT.